The source of this T cell receptor (beta chain) is a study of graft-versus-host responses after intestinal transplantation. As for the study in general: Anti-thymocyte globulin served as induction for all recipients, who then took tacrolimus and steroids for three to four years. Findings and limits, study-wide: GvH clones occurred in recipient marrow; some first appeared in ileum or blood.

Responders (roughly 200,000, CFSE-labeled) were co-plated with roughly 200,000 irradiated, violet-dye-labeled stimulators. Sorting after the reaction isolated proliferating CFSE-low CD3+CD4+ and CD3+CD8+ responders. Method: immunoSEQ multiplex PCR; TCRdb's copy keeps in-frame clones and lacks some. The sample lists under 20,000 clones; roughly 40% were seen once. This clone was observed a handful of times. This TCR derives from a human patient who received an intestinal transplant. The material sequenced was alloreactive CD4+ T cells from a mixed lymphocyte reaction culture, taken before intestinal transplant. Subset specified: CFSE-low proliferating T cells sorted from approximately six-day pre-transplant mixed lymphocyte reaction (GvH or HvG direction).

The CDR3 loop is CASSRQGRGYTF. DNA of the CDR3: TGTGCCAGCAGTCGACAGGGTCGAGGCTACACCTTC. V gene TRBV6-1 combines with J gene TRBJ1-2, with 7 bases identical to TRBD1. The J segment lost 8 bases and the V segment lost 5 bases, leaving 5 bases of the junction unmatched. The length of the CDR3 is 12 residues. Germline V lookup: CDR1 MNHNS, CDR2 SASEGT.